This T cell receptor (beta chain) was recovered during a study of identical twins. Points from the study as a whole: Twin-shared out-of-frame alpha sequences showed excess low generation probability. Cord blood beta clonotypes present at high abundance carried fewer insertions; no such pattern appeared in memory repertoires. Among monozygotic twins, out-of-frame TCR alpha sharing exceeded what models predicted.

Healthy Caucasian individuals made up all the donors. This clonotype showed up just a few times. Its antigen is still unknown. Germline loops: CDR1 MDHEN, CDR2 SYDVKM. V lost 5 bases and J lost 1; bases outside the gene matches: 4. This CDR3 is built from 14 residues. TCRdb re-called the 5' RACE reads through MiXCR, storing one row per CDR3 protein. The sample comprises more than 650,000 distinct CDR3 sequences, approximately 6.1% of which are singletons, and about 1.8% rests with the top ten. The sample consisted of naive T cells sorted from blood. The clonotype comes from a man between 18 and 29 years old in good health. This sequence joins TRBV28 and TRBJ2-5; 7 bases agree with TRBD1. The CDR3 bases are TGTGCCAGCAGTGAAGGGACAGTCCAAGAGACCCAGTACTTC. Its protein is CASSEGTVQETQYF.